The 28 T cell receptor beta chains given below trace back to one sample, sequenced in a study of CD8 T cells in Susac syndrome. A quantity of roughly 0.5 to 1 ug RNA underwent reverse transcription using random hexamers. TCRdb re-analysed the immunoSEQ multiplex PCR reads in MiXCR, keeping a single row per CDR3 protein. The data hold a few hundred thousand distinct CDR3 sequences, with more than 80% observed a single time. Sequences were obtained from CD8+ T cells from PBMCs. These receptors were collected from a human donor with multiple sclerosis.

This chain links TRBV29-1 with TRBJ2-7; either TRBD1 or TRBD2 may fit D (5 bases each). The germline V and J ends were trimmed by 4 bases and 0 bases, with 22 bases remaining between them. The CDR3 loop spans 17 amino acids. Germline V gives CDR1 SQVTM, CDR2 ANQGSEA. CDR3 sequence reads: CSVAPPTSAGSSYEQYF. The CDR3 nucleotides read TGCAGCGTTGCCCCCCCTACTTCGGCAGGGAGCTCCTACGAGCAGTACTTC.

The rearrangement links TRBV11-2 to TRBJ2-3; possible D gene TRBD2, 6 bases. Trimming removed 5 bases from V and 0 bases from J, with 18 bases in between. CDR1 and CDR2 from the germline V gene are SGHAT and FQNNGV. The CDR3 spans 17 residues. DNA for the CDR3: TGTGCCAGCAGCCCCAACCCAGGGACTTCTAGCACAGATACGCAGTATTTT. Residues: CASSPNPGTSSTDTQYF.

The chain couples TRBV27 to TRBJ1-1; no firm D call. CDR1 and CDR2 from the germline V gene are MNHEY and SMNVEV (reference sequence). CDR3 length equals 17 residues. Trimming pared 7 bases from V and 0 bases from J, leaving 21 bases between. This CDR3 reads CASTPGRSEALNTEAFF. DNA for the CDR3: TGTGCCAGCACCCCCGGTCGGTCGGAAGCTTTGAACACTGAAGCTTTCTTT.

The CDR3 DNA is TGTGCCACCAGTGCACAAGTAGAAGGGAGGGAGTACGGGGAGCTGTTTTTT. Protein product: CATSAQVEGREYGELFF. The chain joins TRBV24-1 to TRBJ2-2; 7 bases are a match to TRBD2. The trim removed 5 bases at V and 7 bases at J, leaving 15 bases unmatched. The germline gives CDR1 KGHDR, CDR2 SFDVKD. This CDR3 contains 17 residues.

The chain employs TRBV7-9 and TRBJ2-3; no firm D call. The CDR3 has 14 amino acids. V lost 7 bases and J lost 3, with 14 bases in between. Germline V lookup: CDR1 SEHNR, CDR2 FQNEAQ (reference sequence). The CDR3 DNA reads as TGTGCCAGCAAGGACCTTAAGAGGACAGATACGCAGTATTTT. Protein product: CASKDLKRTDTQYF.

This chain joins TRBV7-9 and TRBJ1-2; 8 nucleotides align to TRBD1. The CDR3 is made up of 15 amino acids. CDR1 is SEHNR, CDR2 FQNEAQ, per germline (reference sequence). The ends lost 1 base at V and 3 bases at J; junction bases unmatched: 4. CDR3 residues: CASSLVDRDYYGYTF. Here the CDR3 DNA reads TGTGCCAGCAGCTTAGTGGACAGGGATTACTATGGCTACACCTTC.

This chain uses TRBV7-9 with TRBJ1-1; D is perhaps TRBD1 (6 bases). The germline gives CDR1 SEHNR, CDR2 FQNEAQ (reference sequence). This CDR3 contains 12 residues. V shed 5 bases and J shed 6 bases, with 10 bases lying between them. Written as DNA, the CDR3 is TGTGCCAGCAGCCAGGACAGCGCTGAAGCTTTCTTT. Encoded protein: CASSQDSAEAFF.

The chain joins TRBV12-3 or TRBV12-4 to TRBJ2-3, with D hard to call. This CDR3 contains 15 residues. V was clipped by 8 bases and J by 1 base, with 16 bases between them. DNA of the CDR3: TGTGCCAGCTCCCTGTGGGGTACTCGCACAGATACGCAGTATTTT. Amino acids: CASSLWGTRTDTQYF.

Concerning this clonotype itself: This may be a read error: a much more frequent sequence differs by one nucleotide. The chain couples TRBV2 to TRBJ1-4; D unresolved. There are 10 residues in the CDR3. Trimming pared 6 bases from V and 8 bases from J, leaving 4 bases between. CDR1 and CDR2 (germline): SNHLY, FYNNEI. In DNA form, the CDR3 reads TGTGCCAGCAGCGACGAAAAACTGTTTTTT. It codes for CASSDEKLFF.

This sequence joins TRBV5-4 and TRBJ1-2; 7 bases align to TRBD1. The CDR3 has 11 residues. J lost 3 bases, V lost 9 bases, and 2 bases had no gene match. CDR1 and CDR2 from the germline V gene are SGHNT and YYREEE (reference sequence). This chain's CDR3 is CAIGQDYGYTF. The DNA of the CDR3 is TGTGCCATCGGACAGGACTATGGCTACACCTTC.

The gene calls are TRBV5-1 and TRBJ2-7; 12 bases are a match to TRBD1. This CDR3 is 14 amino acids long. CDR1 is SGHRS and CDR2 is YFSETQ in the germline V gene. J lost 4 bases, V lost 7 bases, and 6 bases had no gene match. The CDR3 sequence: CASGRDRGRYEQYF. The DNA for the CDR3 is TGCGCCAGCGGCCGGGACAGGGGGCGGTACGAGCAGTACTTC.

The chain joins TRBV19 to TRBJ1-5; 8 bases map to TRBD1. Germline CDR1 LNHDA, CDR2 SQIVND (reference sequence). J lost 0 bases, V lost 1 base, and 5 bases had no gene match. The CDR3 covers 17 residues. CDR3 DNA sequence: TGTGCCAGTAGTATAGGAAGACAGGGGAGTAGCAATCAGCCCCAGCATTTT. Its translation: CASSIGRQGSSNQPQHF.

The chain is built from TRBV6-5 and TRBJ1-4; no firm D call. The CDR3 has 14 amino acids. Trimming shortened V by 2 bases and J by 12 bases, and 16 bases separated the two germline ends. CDR1 and CDR2 (germline): MNHEY, SVGAGI. The CDR3 DNA is TGTGCCAGCAGTTACAGCGGCCAGGCACGAGAACTGTTTTTT. This codes for CASSYSGQARELFF.

The chain couples TRBV20-1 to TRBJ2-1, with TRBD2 identical over 12 bases. Per germline, CDR1 DFQATT and CDR2 SNEGSKA (reference sequence). After removal of 0 bases from V and 0 bases from J, the junction contained 9 bases not matched to a gene. There are 19 residues in the CDR3. The CDR3 sequence is CSARDFGLAGRSSYNEQFF. The CDR3 nucleotides are TGCAGTGCTAGAGATTTTGGACTAGCGGGACGATCCTCCTACAATGAGCAGTTCTTC.

This sequence joins TRBV6-5 and TRBJ1-3; maybe TRBD1 (5 bases). CDR3 length equals 17 residues. V was trimmed by 3 bases and J by 2 bases, leaving 17 bases between them. Per the germline V gene, CDR1 is MNHEY and CDR2 is SVGAGI. CDR3 in DNA: TGTGCCAGCAGTTATACCGGGACCCCGACTCCTGGAAACACCATATATTTT. It encodes CASSYTGTPTPGNTIYF.

The chain recombines TRBV5-6 with TRBJ1-1; D is unclear. CDR3 length: 13 residues. Trimming removed 2 bases at V and 4 bases at J, with 9 bases between. The V gene's germline CDR1 is SGHDT and CDR2 YYEEEE. The CDR3 here is CASSFTWGTEAFF. The CDR3 DNA is TGTGCCAGCAGCTTTACCTGGGGCACTGAAGCTTTCTTT.

V usage is TRBV28 and J usage is TRBJ2-1; 8 nucleotides line up with TRBD1. Germline V lookup: CDR1 MDHEN, CDR2 SYDVKM. Unmatched junction bases numbered 7, after V lost 2 bases and J lost 4 bases. The CDR3 length is 16 residues. This CDR3 is CASSLGPGQEYNEQFF. The CDR3 DNA reads TGTGCCAGCAGTTTAGGTCCGGGACAGGAATACAATGAGCAGTTCTTC. Full variable domain (remainder filled in from reference TRBV28 and TRBJ2-1): DVKVTQSSRYLVKRTGEKVFLECVQDMDHENMFWYRQDPGLGLRLIYFSYDVKMKEKGDIPEGYSVSREKKERFSLILESASTNQTSMYLCASSLGPGQEYNEQFFGPGTRLTVL.

This chain joins TRBV28 and TRBJ1-2; D perhaps matches TRBD1 (5 bases). The germline gives CDR1 MDHEN, CDR2 SYDVKM. The CDR3 length is 13 residues. The V end was cut by 6 bases, the J end by 6 bases, with 14 bases between. The CDR3 nucleotides read TGTGCCAGCAGCCCACAGGAGTTCCATGGCTACACCTTC. Residues: CASSPQEFHGYTF.

The rearrangement links TRBV29-1 to TRBJ2-3; a possible D gene is TRBD2 (6 bases). Trimming left V 1 base short and J 0 bases short, with 11 bases between. The CDR3 totals 15 residues. Germline CDR1 reads SQVTM; CDR2 reads ANQGSEA. Written as DNA, the CDR3 is TGCAGCGTTGAAGCCCTAGCGCATAGCACAGATACGCAGTATTTT. Translated, it gives CSVEALAHSTDTQYF.

The chain joins TRBV29-1 to TRBJ2-3; possibly TRBD1 for D (5 bases). The CDR3 runs to 17 residues. Germline V CDR1 and CDR2: SQVTM, ANQGSEA. Between the trimmed V and J ends, which lost 5 bases and 2 bases, there was a span of 23 bases. The chain's CDR3 is CSVKEPPRQFHTDTQYF. For the CDR3, the DNA is TGCAGCGTTAAGGAGCCCCCCAGACAGTTTCACACAGATACGCAGTATTTT.

This sequence joins TRBV27 and TRBJ1-1, with unresolved D. V shed 4 bases and J shed 0 bases, with 12 bases lying between them. CDR3 length: 15 residues. Germline V gives CDR1 MNHEY, CDR2 SMNVEV (reference sequence). CDR3 bases: TGTGCCAGCAGTTCCCCAATGGATGTGAACACTGAAGCTTTCTTT. Amino acids: CASSSPMDVNTEAFF.

The chain joins TRBV29-1 to TRBJ2-1; the match to TRBD1 covers 9 bases. The V gene's germline CDR1 is SQVTM and CDR2 ANQGSEA. The trim removed 6 bases at V and 10 bases at J, leaving 7 bases unmatched. This CDR3 is 12 amino acids long. The CDR3 loop is CSVHTGGLEQFF. In DNA, the CDR3 is TGCAGCGTCCACACAGGGGGCTTGGAGCAGTTCTTC.

The V call is TRBV28, the J call TRBJ2-3; D might be TRBD1 (7 bases). The germline gives CDR1 MDHEN, CDR2 SYDVKM. The CDR3 runs 15 residues. Trimming cost V 5 bases and J 6 bases, with 18 bases left between them. The CDR3 DNA is TGTGCCAGCAGTCGGAGGCAGGGGGGTTTGGATACGCAGTATTTT. This codes for CASSRRQGGLDTQYF. The full variable domain, rest sourced from reference TRBV28 and TRBJ2-3, is DVKVTQSSRYLVKRTGEKVFLECVQDMDHENMFWYRQDPGLGLRLIYFSYDVKMKEKGDIPEGYSVSREKKERFSLILESASTNQTSMYLCASSRRQGGLDTQYFGPGTRLTVL.

The rearrangement joins TRBV5-6 to TRBJ2-1; 9 positions agree with TRBD1. Germline CDR1 reads SGHDT; CDR2 reads YYEEEE. CDR3 length: 14 amino acids. With V trimmed by 3 bases and J by 8 bases, 6 bases remained unmatched. In nucleotides, the CDR3 is TGTGCCAGCAGCTACGGGACAGGGACCTATGAGCAGTTCTTC. As protein: CASSYGTGTYEQFF.

The rearrangement joins TRBV3-1 to TRBJ2-7; D unclear. This CDR3 has 12 amino acids. V was cut by 4 bases and J by 7 bases, with 11 bases left in between. Germline CDR1 and CDR2: LGHDT and YNNKEL (reference sequence). The CDR3 loop is CASSPGYLEQYF. DNA for the CDR3: TGTGCCAGCAGCCCCGGTTATTTGGAGCAGTACTTC.

The V call is TRBV29-1, the J call TRBJ2-7; 7 bases fit TRBD1. This CDR3 spans 19 amino acids. With 3 bases clipped from V and 2 bases from J, the junction kept 22 bases outside the gene matches. CDR1 SQVTM and CDR2 ANQGSEA come from the germline V gene. DNA of the CDR3: TGCAGCGTTGAGCAGCCGGGGTTCGGGCCAGACAGGGACCCCTACGAGCAGTACTTC. As protein: CSVEQPGFGPDRDPYEQYF.

This clonotype was seen only once. J is TRBJ2-3 and V is TRBV4-1; 7 nucleotides align to TRBD1. This CDR3 has 14 residues. The germline gives CDR1 MGHRA, CDR2 YSYEKL. Trimming removed 4 bases from V and 11 bases from J; junction bases left unmatched: 12. The chain's CDR3 is CASSPDRLQPLQYF. CDR3 nucleotide sequence: TGCGCCAGCAGCCCGGACAGGCTGCAGCCTTTGCAGTATTTT.

V is TRBV6-1 and J is TRBJ2-7; TRBD1 matches at 9 bases. Trimming at V came to 6 bases and at J to 4 bases, leaving 10 bases not matched to a gene. The CDR3 totals 15 residues. Germline V gene data show CDR1 as MNHNS and CDR2 as SASEGT. The DNA for the CDR3 is TGTGCCAGCAGCGATACCGGGACAGGGCTGTACGAGCAGTACTTC. Protein: CASSDTGTGLYEQYF.